The 17 T cell receptor beta chains in this list originate from one sample, sequenced in a study of T-cell reconstitution after alpha-beta-depleted transplantation in children. Molecular barcoding with unique molecular identifiers was used for the TCRbeta library. One entry per CDR3 protein results from TCRdb running MiXCR on the PCR reads. Of fewer than 750,000 distinct CDR3 sequences in the sample, roughly 23% are singletons; the top ten hold about 14%. The sequences come from PBMCs, mostly from graft donor cells, collected 360 days after TCRalphabeta/CD19-depleted stem cell transplant. These receptors all come from a boy less than two years old who had a stem cell transplant for acute myeloid leukemia, so the T cells may come from the graft donor.

This clonotype came up a few times. This CDR3 reads CAISGDMNTEAFF. The CDR3, as DNA: TGTGCCATCAGTGGGGACATGAACACTGAAGCTTTCTTT. The chain has TRBV10-3 and TRBJ1-1; tentative D call: TRBD1 (6 bases). Germline values: CDR1 ENHRY, CDR2 SYGVKD. V dropped 4 bases and J dropped 0 bases, with 6 bases sitting between them. The CDR3 totals 13 residues.

The V and J genes are TRBV20-1 and TRBJ1-2, with TRBD1 identical over 9 bases. In germline, CDR1 is DFQATT, CDR2 SNEGSKA (reference sequence). The junction had 11 bases not matched to a gene; V was cut back by 4 bases and J by 8 bases. The CDR3 sequence is 14 residues long. CDR3 DNA sequence: TGCAGTGCTAAAGCCGGGACAGGGCTGGGAGGCTACACCTTC. Translating it yields CSAKAGTGLGGYTF.

The sample holds a few counts of this clonotype. The genes are TRBV6-6 and TRBJ2-3; D is ambiguous. Trimming shortened V by 2 bases and J by 3 bases, and 3 bases separated the two germline ends. Germline lookup yields CDR1 MNHNY and CDR2 SVGAGI (reference sequence). CDR3 length: 12 amino acids. The CDR3 sequence is CASSYETDTQYF. The CDR3, as DNA: TGTGCCAGCAGTTACGAGACAGATACGCAGTATTTT.

The chain has TRBV6-1 and TRBJ1-6; 10 bases align to TRBD1. The germline CDR1 and CDR2 sequences are MNHNS and SASEGT. This CDR3 region has 16 residues. V trimming: 6 bases; J trimming: 8 bases; junction bases outside the gene matches: 10. CDR3 region: CASRDGTGVDDSPLHF. The DNA for the CDR3 is TGTGCCAGCAGGGATGGGACAGGGGTAGACGATTCACCCCTCCACTTT.

This clonotype turned up a few times. The genes are TRBV20-1 and TRBJ1-1, with 7 positions matching TRBD1. The CDR3 spans 13 residues. J gave up 10 bases and V 6 bases, and 14 bases lay outside the gene matches. Germline assignment: CDR1 DFQATT and CDR2 SNEGSKA (reference sequence). The CDR3, as DNA: TGCAGTGCCACCCTCGGAGGGGGCAGGAGAGCTTTCTTT. Amino acid sequence: CSATLGGGRRAFF.

The chain carries TRBV20-1 and TRBJ2-3; 8 bases are a match to TRBD2. Germline lookup yields CDR1 DFQATT and CDR2 SNEGSKA (reference sequence). The V gene end was trimmed by 5 bases and the J gene end by 5 bases; junction bases not matched to a gene: 9. The CDR3 is 14 amino acids. Here the CDR3 reads CSAYGTGGGDTQYF. CDR3 nucleotides: TGCAGTGCTTACGGAACGGGGGGGGGAGATACGCAGTATTTT.

This clonotype was observed a handful of times. V is TRBV29-1 and J is TRBJ2-7; D may be TRBD1 (8 bases). Trimming stripped 6 bases from V and 2 bases from J, with 17 bases between. Germline CDR1 SQVTM, CDR2 ANQGSEA. This CDR3 comprises 14 residues. In DNA form, the CDR3 reads TGCAGCGTATTCGGGGGGACAGGAACCTACGAGCAGTACTTC. Residues: CSVFGGTGTYEQYF.

This clonotype was counted ten times or more. The chain employs TRBV11-2 and TRBJ1-6; possibly TRBD1 for D (6 bases). The germline V gene encodes CDR1 SGHAT and CDR2 FQNNGV. The CDR3 is 13 amino acids. V lost 5 bases and J lost 10, with 12 bases in between. CDR3 DNA: TGTGCCAGCAGCGAAATCAGGGGCTCACCCCTCCACTTT. Protein: CASSEIRGSPLHF. The full variable domain, with the rest looked up from reference TRBV11-2 and TRBJ1-6, is EAGVAQSPRYKIIEKRQSVAFWCNPISGHATLYWYQQILGQGPKLLIQFQNNGVVDDSQLPKDRFSAERLKGVDSTLKIQPAKLEDSAVYLCASSEIRGSPLHFGNGTRLTVT.

In this sample, this clonotype turned up a few times. The CDR3 loop is CASSDLSGGNTDTQYF. CDR3 sequence (DNA): TGTGCCAGCAGTGACCTTAGCGGGGGGAACACAGATACGCAGTATTTT. The V gene is TRBV25-1, the J gene TRBJ2-3; 10 bases fit TRBD2. The CDR3 is made up of 16 amino acids. Germline lookup yields CDR1 MGHDK and CDR2 SYGVNS. V trimming: 3 bases; J trimming: 2 bases; junction bases outside the gene matches: 5.

This clonotype has a handful of counts. V usage is TRBV12-3 or TRBV12-4 and J usage is TRBJ1-1, with 7 bases fitting TRBD1. The CDR3 is made up of 15 amino acids. The V segment lost 7 bases and the J segment 1 base; nucleotides outside the gene matches: 9. CDR3 DNA: TGTGCCAGCACATTAGGAGACAGGGCGAACACTGAAGCTTTCTTT. Protein sequence: CASTLGDRANTEAFF.

The CDR3 is CSVEEEDLYGYTF. For the CDR3, the DNA is TGCAGCGTTGAAGAAGAAGATCTCTATGGCTACACCTTC. The rearrangement links TRBV29-1 to TRBJ1-2; D remains unclear. Between the trimmed V and J ends, which lost 0 bases and 4 bases, there was a span of 9 bases. The CDR3 covers 13 residues. Germline lookup yields CDR1 SQVTM and CDR2 ANQGSEA. Complete variable domain (other parts from reference TRBV29-1 and TRBJ1-2): SAVISQKPSRDICQRGTSLTIQCQVDSQVTMMFWYRQQPGQSLTLIATANQGSEATYESGFVIDKFPISRPNLTFSTLTVSNMSPEDSSIYLCSVEEEDLYGYTFGSGTRLTVV.

There are many counts of this clonotype. The chain combines TRBV25-1 with TRBJ1-6; D perhaps matches TRBD1 (6 bases). The CDR3 loop spans 13 amino acids. Trimming took 4 bases from V and 11 from J, leaving 12 bases between them. CDR1 is MGHDK, CDR2 SYGVNS, per germline. CDR3 coding DNA: TGTGCCAGCAGTGTACAGGGATTTACACCCCTCCACTTT. As protein: CASSVQGFTPLHF.

CDR3 region: CASSLRDDFNEQFF. In DNA, the CDR3 is TGTGCCAGCAGCTTGCGGGACGACTTCAATGAGCAGTTCTTC. The rearrangement links TRBV5-8 to TRBJ2-1; either TRBD1 or TRBD2 may supply D (5 bases each). Germline V gene sequence: CDR1 SGHTS, CDR2 YDEGEE. The CDR3 spans 14 residues. Trimming stripped 1 base from V and 6 bases from J, with 11 bases between.

This clonotype was seen repeatedly, ten times or more. V and J are TRBV10-3 and TRBJ2-7; 8 bases fit TRBD1. The germline CDR1 and CDR2 sequences are ENHRY and SYGVKD. The J segment lost 4 bases and the V segment lost 3 bases, leaving 5 bases of the junction unmatched. CDR3 length equals 14 residues. CDR3 bases: TGTGCCATCAGTGAAAGGACAGGGCCTTACGAGCAGTACTTC. It codes for CAISERTGPYEQYF.

V gene TRBV28 combines with J gene TRBJ2-2; D gene ambiguous. The length of the CDR3 is 14 residues. V gave up 3 bases and J gave up 2 bases, with 7 bases separating them. Germline V CDR1 and CDR2: MDHEN, SYDVKM. DNA of the CDR3: TGTGCCAGCAGTTTCTGGTCCAACACCGGGGAGCTGTTTTTT. Translating gives CASSFWSNTGELFF.

The chain employs TRBV2 and TRBJ1-3, with 10 nucleotides matching TRBD1. Germline V gene sequence: CDR1 SNHLY, CDR2 FYNNEI. Trimming removed 6 bases from V and 4 bases from J; junction bases left unmatched: 0. The CDR3 runs 13 residues. This chain's CDR3 is CASRTGGGNTIYF. In DNA, the CDR3 is TGTGCCAGCAGGACAGGGGGCGGAAACACCATATATTTT.

This clonotype has only a few counts. The chain carries TRBV10-1 and TRBJ2-3; 7 nucleotides line up with TRBD2. In germline, CDR1 is WNHNN, CDR2 SYGVQD (reference sequence). Unmatched junction bases numbered 7, after V lost 4 bases and J lost 0 bases. This CDR3 is 16 amino acids long. This CDR3 reads CASSGPSGSSTDTQYF. CDR3 nucleotide sequence: TGCGCCAGCAGTGGCCCTAGCGGATCTAGCACAGATACGCAGTATTTT.